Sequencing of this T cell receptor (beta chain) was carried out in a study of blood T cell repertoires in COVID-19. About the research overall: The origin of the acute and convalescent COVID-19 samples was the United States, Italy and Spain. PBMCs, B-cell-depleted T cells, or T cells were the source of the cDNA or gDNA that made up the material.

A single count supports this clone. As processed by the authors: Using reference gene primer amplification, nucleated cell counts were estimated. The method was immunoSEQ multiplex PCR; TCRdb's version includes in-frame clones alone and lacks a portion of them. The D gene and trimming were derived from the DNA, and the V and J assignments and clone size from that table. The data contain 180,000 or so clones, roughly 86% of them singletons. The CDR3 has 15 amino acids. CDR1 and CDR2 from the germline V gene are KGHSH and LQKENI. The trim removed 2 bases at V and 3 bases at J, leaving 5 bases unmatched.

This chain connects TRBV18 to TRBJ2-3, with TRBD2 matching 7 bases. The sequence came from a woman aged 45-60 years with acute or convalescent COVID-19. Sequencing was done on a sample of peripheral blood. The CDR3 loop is CASSPGGRETDTQYF. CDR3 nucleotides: TGTGCCAGCTCACCAGGCGGGAGAGAGACAGATACGCAGTATTTT.